Described below is a single TCR beta chain sequence and its context. This sample is drawn from a study of graft-versus-host responses after intestinal transplantation. Clones were read by immunoSEQ multiplex PCR, and TCRdb kept only the in-frame ones, dropping some. The table includes about 17,000 clones, 79% detected once. Tissue from the graft was processed to free its intraepithelial and lamina propria lymphocytes. V gave up 5 bases and J gave up 5 bases, with 11 bases separating them. CDR1 and CDR2 from the germline V gene are MNHEY and SMNVEV (reference sequence). The CDR3 consists of 13 residues.

The sample was ileum tissue, taken approximately 450 days after intestinal transplant. J is TRBJ2-3 and V is TRBV27, with D uncertain. This sequence originates from a human patient who received an intestinal transplant, so some T cells may come from the graft donor. CDR3: CASSPPWEDTQYF. The CDR3 DNA sequence: TGTGCCAGCAGTCCCCCCTGGGAAGATACGCAGTATTTT.